The rows below give T cell receptor beta chains drawn from one sample of a study of blood T cell repertoires in COVID-19. Clones were sequenced by immunoSEQ multiplex PCR, and TCRdb holds only the in-frame ones, with some missing. The data contain 150,000 to 200,000 clones, roughly 85% of them singletons. Sequences were obtained from PBMCs or T cells enriched from blood (not recorded which). The source is a woman aged 18-29 years who had recovered from COVID-19. CDR3s include the opening cysteine and the closing phenylalanine or tryptophan. The order of the fields is J gene, D gene, clone size, V gene, CDR3 DNA, CDR3 protein. The D gene is left open where the match is weak. Clone size, where shown, is once, few, many, or a class for clones that have expanded.

J: TRBJ1-1; D: .; size: .; V: TRBV15; DNA: TGTGCCACCAGCAGCGGCCGGGAAGTCACTGAAGCTTTCTTT; CDR3: CATSSGREVTEAFF
J: TRBJ2-1; D: .; size: .; V: TRBV7-2; DNA: TGTGCCAGCAGCCCTAGAGACGGGACACTTAATGAGCAGTTCTTC; CDR3: CASSPRDGTLNEQFF
J: TRBJ2-5; D: TRBD2; size: .; V: TRBV29-1; DNA: TGCAGCGTCCCGACTAGCGGGGCGTCCGAGACCCAGTACTTC; CDR3: CSVPTSGASETQYF
J: TRBJ2-4; D: .; size: .; V: TRBV27; DNA: TGTGCCAGCAGTGGCGGGTTAGGGTTAGCCAAAAACATTCAGTACTTC; CDR3: CASSGGLGLAKNIQYF
J: TRBJ2-7; D: TRBD2; size: once; V: TRBV28; DNA: TGTGCCAGCAGTTTAGGGACTAGCGGGAGAGGCGAGCAGTACTTC; CDR3: CASSLGTSGRGEQYF
J: TRBJ1-3; D: .; size: .; V: TRBV7-2; DNA: TGTGCCAGCAGCTTAGCGGGAGCAGGCTTCGTCGGAAACACCATATATTTT; CDR3: CASSLAGAGFVGNTIYF
J: TRBJ1-5; D: .; size: .; V: TRBV7-2; DNA: TGTGCCAGCAGCCGGGGATTAAACAATCAGCCCCAGCATTTT; CDR3: CASSRGLNNQPQHF
J: TRBJ2-1; D: .; size: .; V: TRBV5-6; DNA: TGTGCCAGCAACAAAAAGCGGTCATCTGATTACAATGAGCAGTTCTTC; CDR3: CASNKKRSSDYNEQFF
J: TRBJ2-1; D: TRBD2; size: once; V: TRBV10-1; DNA: TGCGCCAGCAGTGAAAGCGGGGATATCTACAATGAGCAGTTCTTC; CDR3: CASSESGDIYNEQFF
J: TRBJ2-2; D: TRBD2; size: .; V: TRBV9; DNA: TGTGCCAGCAGCGCTAGCGGGGGGGGCACCGGGGAGCTGTTTTTT; CDR3: CASSASGGGTGELFF
J: TRBJ1-6; D: .; size: .; V: TRBV18; DNA: TGTGCCAGCTCACCTAGTTCCGATTCACCCCTCCACTTT; CDR3: CASSPSSDSPLHF
J: TRBJ1-6; D: TRBD1; size: .; V: TRBV28; DNA: TGTGCCAGCCGTAAACAGGGGGCAAATTCACCCCTCCACTTT; CDR3: CASRKQGANSPLHF
J: TRBJ2-7; D: .; size: .; V: TRBV6-6; DNA: TGTGCCAGCAGTTACTCCGATTTCGGGGGATACGAGCAGTACTTC; CDR3: CASSYSDFGGYEQYF
J: TRBJ1-6; D: TRBD1; size: .; V: TRBV19; DNA: TGTGCCAGTAGTATGGACAGGAATTCACCCCTCCACTTT; CDR3: CASSMDRNSPLHF
J: TRBJ1-1; D: .; size: .; V: TRBV14; DNA: TGTGCCAGCAGCCTTTTGGGGGGACCCACTGAAGCTTTCTTT; CDR3: CASSLLGGPTEAFF
J: TRBJ1-2; D: .; size: .; V: TRBV6-1; DNA: TGTGCCAGCAGTGAAGGATTGACACGTGGCTACACCTTC; CDR3: CASSEGLTRGYTF
J: TRBJ1-6; D: TRBD1; size: .; V: TRBV3-1/TRBV3-2; DNA: TGTGCCAGCAGCCGACCTACCACAGGGGGCAATTCACCCCTCCACTTT; CDR3: CASSRPTTGGNSPLHF
J: TRBJ1-2; D: .; size: .; V: TRBV4-3; DNA: TGCGCCAGCAGCCAAGGGACAGCCGATTATGGCTACACCTTC; CDR3: CASSQGTADYGYTF
J: TRBJ1-4; D: .; size: .; V: TRBV6-4; DNA: TGTGCCAGCAGTGAAATCAGGGGACCTAATGAAAAACTGTTTTTT; CDR3: CASSEIRGPNEKLFF
J: TRBJ2-1; D: TRBD2; size: .; V: TRBV5-1; DNA: TGCGCCAGCAGCCCGAGACTAGCGGGAGAGGGGCAGTTCTTC; CDR3: CASSPRLAGEGQFF
J: TRBJ1-3; D: .; size: .; V: TRBV4-2; DNA: TGTGCCAGCAGCCAAGATCCGAGGTCCCCCTCTGGAAACACCATATATTTT; CDR3: CASSQDPRSPSGNTIYF
J: TRBJ2-1; D: .; size: .; V: TRBV11-1; DNA: TGTGCCAGCAGCTTGAGCTACAATGAGCAGTTCTTC; CDR3: CASSLSYNEQFF
J: TRBJ2-3; D: TRBD1; size: .; V: TRBV27; DNA: TGTGCCACCCGGGACAGGGGCACAGATACGCAGTATTTT; CDR3: CATRDRGTDTQYF
J: TRBJ1-1; D: .; size: .; V: TRBV6-5; DNA: TGTGCCAGCAGTTCCCTACAGGTCCTAACGAACACTGAAGCTTTCTTT; CDR3: CASSSLQVLTNTEAFF
J: TRBJ2-6; D: TRBD1; size: .; V: TRBV6-5; DNA: TGTGCCAGCAGCACCGACAGGGCTGGGGCCAACGTCCTGACTTTC; CDR3: CASSTDRAGANVLTF
J: TRBJ2-2; D: TRBD2; size: .; V: TRBV27; DNA: TGTGCCAGCCAGCGGGAGCACGGGGAGCTGTTTTTT; CDR3: CASQREHGELFF
J: TRBJ2-2; D: TRBD1; size: .; V: TRBV6-5; DNA: TGTGCCAGCACACCAGGGACAGGCGACACCGGGGAGCTGTTTTTT; CDR3: CASTPGTGDTGELFF
J: TRBJ1-1; D: .; size: .; V: TRBV18; DNA: TGTGCCAGCTCACCAGCTAGGACAGCTGAAGCTTTCTTT; CDR3: CASSPARTAEAFF
J: TRBJ2-1; D: TRBD2; size: .; V: TRBV5-3; DNA: TGTGCCAGAAGACCCGGACCGAGGGAGGGTTGGAATAAGTCCTACAATGAGCAGTTCTTC; CDR3: CARRPGPREGWNKSYNEQFF
J: TRBJ1-2; D: .; size: .; V: TRBV2; DNA: TGTGCCAGCAGTGAAGTAGCGCACTATGGCTACACCTTC; CDR3: CASSEVAHYGYTF
J: TRBJ2-3; D: .; size: .; V: TRBV24-1; DNA: TGTGCCACCAGTGATCCAAAGGGGTCCGCTACGCAGTATTTT; CDR3: CATSDPKGSATQYF
J: TRBJ2-7; D: .; size: once; V: TRBV6-6; DNA: TGTGCCAGCAGTTACTCGAGAGACACAGACTACGAGCAGTACTTC; CDR3: CASSYSRDTDYEQYF
J: TRBJ1-4; D: .; size: many; V: TRBV19; DNA: TGTGCCAGTAGTACGACAGATACTAATGAAAAACTGTTTTTT; CDR3: CASSTTDTNEKLFF
J: TRBJ2-7; D: TRBD2; size: .; V: TRBV4-1; DNA: TGCGCCAGCAGCCAAGAACCCGGCCTAGCGGGGGGACCGACCTACGAGCAGTACTTC; CDR3: CASSQEPGLAGGPTYEQYF
J: TRBJ2-7; D: .; size: once; V: TRBV12-3/TRBV12-4; DNA: TGTGCCAGCAGACTTACTTACGAGCAGTACTTC; CDR3: CASRLTYEQYF
J: TRBJ2-2; D: .; size: once; V: TRBV20-1; DNA: TGCAGTGCCCAGAACACCGGGGAGCTGTTTTTT; CDR3: CSAQNTGELFF
J: TRBJ1-3; D: .; size: .; V: TRBV28; DNA: TGTGCCAGTTTCCGGGGGGAGAGCGGAAACACCATATATTTT; CDR3: CASFRGESGNTIYF
J: TRBJ2-7; D: .; size: .; V: TRBV4-2; DNA: TGTGCCAGCAGCCAAGATCAGAGACAGACGGTCTCCTACGAGCAGTACTTC; CDR3: CASSQDQRQTVSYEQYF
J: TRBJ1-2; D: .; size: .; V: TRBV18; DNA: TGTGCCAGCTCACCAGGAGGAGGGCGGGCCGCTAACTATGGCTACACCTTC; CDR3: CASSPGGGRAANYGYTF
J: TRBJ1-1; D: .; size: once; V: TRBV10-2; DNA: TGCGCCAGCAGTGAGGTACAGGGCAAAGCTTTCTTT; CDR3: CASSEVQGKAFF
J: TRBJ1-6; D: .; size: few; V: TRBV4-1; DNA: TGCGCCAGCAGCCAAGATCCCAGGGCCAATTCACCCCTCCACTTT; CDR3: CASSQDPRANSPLHF
J: TRBJ2-5; D: .; size: few; V: TRBV7-8; DNA: TGTGCCAGCAACGAGGAAGCCCAAGAGACCCAGTACTTC; CDR3: CASNEEAQETQYF
J: TRBJ2-7; D: TRBD2; size: .; V: TRBV30; DNA: TGTGCCTGGAGGACTAGCGGATCCTCCTACGAGCAGTACTTC; CDR3: CAWRTSGSSYEQYF
J: TRBJ2-7; D: TRBD1; size: .; V: TRBV27; DNA: TGTGCCAGCAGTTCACAGTACAGGGGCGAGCAGTACTTC; CDR3: CASSSQYRGEQYF
J: TRBJ1-2; D: TRBD1; size: .; V: TRBV28; DNA: TGTGCCAGCAGGACGGGACAGGGTCACTACACCTTC; CDR3: CASRTGQGHYTF
J: TRBJ1-4; D: .; size: .; V: TRBV28; DNA: TGTGCCAGCAATCAGGCCGCAACTAATGAAAAACTGTTTTTT; CDR3: CASNQAATNEKLFF
J: TRBJ1-6; D: .; size: few; V: TRBV28; DNA: TGTGCCAGCAGTTATCCGGGAACCCTTTCACCCCTCCACTTT; CDR3: CASSYPGTLSPLHF
J: TRBJ2-1; D: TRBD2; size: .; V: TRBV11-3; DNA: TGTGCCAGCAGCGACGGACTAGCGGGAGGGGATGAGCAGTTCTTC; CDR3: CASSDGLAGGDEQFF
J: TRBJ2-7; D: .; size: .; V: TRBV7-2; DNA: TGTGCCAGCAGATTCACGGGTCCCTACGAGCAGTACTTC; CDR3: CASRFTGPYEQYF
J: TRBJ2-7; D: TRBD2; size: few; V: TRBV2; DNA: TGTGCCAGCAGCGAAGCGGGGCGCGGGTACTTC; CDR3: CASSEAGRGYF
J: TRBJ1-1; D: TRBD1; size: .; V: TRBV25-1; DNA: TGTGCCAGCAGTGATGGAGGGGGCGAGAACACTGAAGCTTTCTTT; CDR3: CASSDGGGENTEAFF
J: TRBJ2-5; D: .; size: once; V: TRBV19; DNA: TGTGCCAGTAGTACCTTAAGAGGGGGAGAGACCCAGTACTTC; CDR3: CASSTLRGGETQYF
J: TRBJ1-2; D: .; size: .; V: TRBV19; DNA: TGTGCCAGTAGTGAAGGACTGAACTATGGCTACACCTTC; CDR3: CASSEGLNYGYTF
J: TRBJ1-1; D: TRBD1; size: .; V: TRBV7-6; DNA: TGTGCCAGCAGCTCCCACACAGGGGACACTGAAGCTTTCTTT; CDR3: CASSSHTGDTEAFF
J: TRBJ2-2; D: .; size: .; V: TRBV18; DNA: TGTGCCAGCTCACCCCGCGCGAACACCGGGGAGCTGTTTTTT; CDR3: CASSPRANTGELFF
J: TRBJ1-2; D: TRBD1; size: .; V: TRBV24-1; DNA: TGTGCCACCAGTGGAGGGACAGGGTATGGCTACACCTTC; CDR3: CATSGGTGYGYTF
J: TRBJ2-5; D: TRBD1; size: .; V: TRBV11-2; DNA: TGTGCCAGCAGCCGAAGGGACAGGGGGCAAGAGACCCAGTACTTC; CDR3: CASSRRDRGQETQYF
J: TRBJ2-3; D: TRBD2; size: once; V: TRBV29-1; DNA: TGCAGCGTTGATTTAGCGGGGTTACTTGATACGCAGTATTTT; CDR3: CSVDLAGLLDTQYF